The 5 T cell receptor beta chains listed next were all sequenced from one sample in a study of Ad26.COV2.S vaccination and SARS-CoV-2 variants. Treatment in this sample: around 19 received Ad26.COV2.S at low or high dose, single or two shots; roughly five received placebo; per-sample allocation not given. Each sample was drawn 63 days after the first injection (of vaccine or placebo). TCRdb keeps only in-frame clones here, not all; method: immunoSEQ multiplex PCR. The sample lists over 400,000 clones, about 90% occurring once. The input for sequencing was peripheral blood, taken in a trial of Ad26.COV2.S vaccine versus placebo. These receptors were taken from a person between 18 and 60 years old who received the Ad26.COV2.S COVID-19 vaccine or a placebo.

The chain recombines TRBV28 with TRBJ2-1; D unresolved. The germline V gene has CDR1 MDHEN and CDR2 SYDVKM. V was pared by 6 bases and J by 0 bases, with 9 bases between. The CDR3 loop spans 14 amino acids. The CDR3 DNA is TGTGCCAGCAGCTACCCTTACTCCTACAATGAGCAGTTCTTC. It yields the protein CASSYPYSYNEQFF.

This chain connects TRBV19 to TRBJ2-3; TRBD2 matches at 7 bases. This CDR3 has 15 residues. The V and J ends lost 6 bases and 2 bases, in that order; junction bases with no gene match: 8. Germline V gives CDR1 LNHDA, CDR2 SQIVND (reference sequence). CDR3 DNA sequence: TGTGCCAGTAGCCGCAGCGGGGCCATCACAGATACGCAGTATTTT. The encoded protein is CASSRSGAITDTQYF.

The chain combines TRBV5-1 with TRBJ2-7; perhaps D is TRBD1 or TRBD2 (6 bases each). Deletions cut 7 bases from V and 6 bases from J, with 23 bases between. Germline V gene lookup returns CDR1 SGHRS and CDR2 YFSETQ. This CDR3 has 15 residues. The CDR3 DNA follows: TGCGCCAGCTCGACAGGACCTGGGGGGACCCCCGAGCAGTACTTC. It translates to CASSTGPGGTPEQYF.

J is TRBJ1-6 and V is TRBV19, with D hard to call. With 5 bases removed from V and 0 bases from J, the gap between germline ends came to 11 bases. Germline V gene sequence: CDR1 LNHDA, CDR2 SQIVND (reference sequence). The CDR3 consists of 16 residues. CDR3 DNA sequence: TGTGCCAGTAGTGCCGCCAGCAGCTCCTATAATTCACCCCTCCACTTT. Translating it yields CASSAASSSYNSPLHF.

The rearrangement uses TRBV28 and TRBJ1-4, with TRBD1 matching 9 bases. The germline gives CDR1 MDHEN, CDR2 SYDVKM. The junction had 10 bases not matched to a gene; V was cut back by 6 bases and J by 8 bases. The CDR3 totals 15 residues. The CDR3 sequence: CASRRDRDWGEKLFF. In nucleotides, the CDR3 is TGTGCCAGCAGACGGGACAGGGACTGGGGGGAAAAACTGTTTTTT.